This T cell receptor (beta chain) was captured by sequencing in a study of cytomegalovirus exposure and HLA in healthy donors. Study-level findings and limits: Later analysis suggested most CMV-associated TCR beta chains were HLA-restricted. Rarity marked most TCR sequences, yet some public TCRs occurred in many donors.

Amplification used 60 Vbeta primers and 13 Jbeta primers. This table comes from immunoSEQ multiplex PCR, and its TCRdb copy is limited to in-frame clones, with some not included. Of around 100,000 clones in the sample, 70% were seen once. For this clone: Antigen: not known.

Germline CDR1 reads SQVTM; CDR2 reads ANQGSEA. The CDR3 runs to 12 residues. V dropped 1 base and J dropped 3; count of bases not matched to a gene: 0. The sample comprised PBMCs. The V and J genes are TRBV29-1 and TRBJ2-7, with TRBD1 matching 7 bases. The clonotype was recovered from a man in his thirties or forties in good health and CMV-seropositive. The CDR3 DNA is TGCAGCGTTGAAGGGACAGGCTACGAGCAGTACTTC. Translated, it gives CSVEGTGYEQYF.